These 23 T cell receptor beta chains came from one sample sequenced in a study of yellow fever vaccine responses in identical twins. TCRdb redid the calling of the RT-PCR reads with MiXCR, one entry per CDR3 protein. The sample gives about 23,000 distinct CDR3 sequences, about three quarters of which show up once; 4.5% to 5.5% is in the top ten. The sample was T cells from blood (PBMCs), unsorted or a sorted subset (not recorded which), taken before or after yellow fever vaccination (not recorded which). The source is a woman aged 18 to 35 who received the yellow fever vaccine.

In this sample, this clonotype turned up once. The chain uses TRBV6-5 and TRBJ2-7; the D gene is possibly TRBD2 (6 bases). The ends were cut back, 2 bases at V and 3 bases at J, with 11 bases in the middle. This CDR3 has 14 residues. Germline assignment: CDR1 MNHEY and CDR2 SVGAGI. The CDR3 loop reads CASSYRLGGYEQYF. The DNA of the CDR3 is TGTGCCAGCAGTTACAGGCTGGGGGGCTACGAGCAGTACTTC.

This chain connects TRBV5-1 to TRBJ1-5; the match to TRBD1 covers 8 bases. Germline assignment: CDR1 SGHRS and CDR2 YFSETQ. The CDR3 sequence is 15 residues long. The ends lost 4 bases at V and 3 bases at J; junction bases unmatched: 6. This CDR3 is CASSPWTGPNQPQHF. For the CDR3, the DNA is TGCGCCAGCAGCCCATGGACAGGGCCCAATCAGCCCCAGCATTTT.

DNA of the CDR3: TGTGCCATCAGATCAGGACAGGGGTGGTACGAGCAGTACTTC. Translated: CAIRSGQGWYEQYF. The rearrangement links TRBV10-3 to TRBJ2-7; TRBD1 matches at 9 bases. CDR3 length equals 14 residues. V was pared by 6 bases and J by 4 bases, with 7 bases of the junction left unmatched. Germline V lookup: CDR1 ENHRY, CDR2 SYGVKD.

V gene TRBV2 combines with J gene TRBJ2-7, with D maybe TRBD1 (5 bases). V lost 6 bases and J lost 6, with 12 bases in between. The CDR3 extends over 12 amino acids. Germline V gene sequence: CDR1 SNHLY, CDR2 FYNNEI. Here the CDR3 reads CASRVDRGEQYF. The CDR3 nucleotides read TGTGCCAGCAGAGTGGATAGGGGCGAGCAGTACTTC.

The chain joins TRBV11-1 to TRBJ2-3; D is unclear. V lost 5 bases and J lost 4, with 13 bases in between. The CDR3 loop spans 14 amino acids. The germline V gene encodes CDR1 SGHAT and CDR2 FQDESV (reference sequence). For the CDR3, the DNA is TGTGCCAGCAGCCTCTCTGGAGCTCCAGATACGCAGTATTTT. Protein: CASSLSGAPDTQYF.

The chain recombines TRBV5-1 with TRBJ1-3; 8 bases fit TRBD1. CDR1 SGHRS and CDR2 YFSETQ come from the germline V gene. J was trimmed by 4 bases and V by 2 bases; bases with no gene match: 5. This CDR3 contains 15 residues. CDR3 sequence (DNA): TGCGCCAGCAGCTTTGGACAGGGCTGGGGAAACACCATATATTTT. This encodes CASSFGQGWGNTIYF.

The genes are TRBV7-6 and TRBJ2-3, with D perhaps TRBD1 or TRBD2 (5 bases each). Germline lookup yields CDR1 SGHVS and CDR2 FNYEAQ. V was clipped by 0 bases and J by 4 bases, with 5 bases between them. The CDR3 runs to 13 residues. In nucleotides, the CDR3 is TGTGCCAGCAGCTTAGCGGGACCAGATACGCAGTATTTT. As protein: CASSLAGPDTQYF. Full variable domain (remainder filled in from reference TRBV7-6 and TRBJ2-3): GAGVSQSPRYKVTKRGQDVALRCDPISGHVSLYWYRQALGQGPEFLTYFNYEAQQDKSGLPNDRFSAERPEGSISTLTIQRTEQRDSAMYRCASSLAGPDTQYFGPGTRLTVL.

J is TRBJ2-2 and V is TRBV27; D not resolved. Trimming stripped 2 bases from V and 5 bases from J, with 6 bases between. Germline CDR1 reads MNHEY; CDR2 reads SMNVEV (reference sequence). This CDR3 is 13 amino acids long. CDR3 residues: CASSLPLTGELFF. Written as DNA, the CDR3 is TGTGCCAGCAGTTTACCGCTGACCGGGGAGCTGTTTTTT.

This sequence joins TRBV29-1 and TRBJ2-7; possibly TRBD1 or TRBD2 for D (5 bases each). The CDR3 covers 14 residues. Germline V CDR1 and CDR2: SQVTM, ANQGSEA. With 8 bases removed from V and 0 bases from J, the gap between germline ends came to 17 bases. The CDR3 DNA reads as TGCAGCTTTTCAATCGGGACCGGCTCCTACGAGCAGTACGTC. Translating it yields CSFSIGTGSYEQYV.

The CDR3 sequence: CASSPSGGPSNQPQHF. The CDR3 region has the DNA TGTGCCAGCAGTCCTTCAGGGGGACCAAGCAATCAGCCCCAGCATTTT. J is TRBJ1-5 and V is TRBV28, with 7 bases fitting TRBD1. The germline CDR1 and CDR2 sequences are MDHEN and SYDVKM. V lost 5 bases, J lost 1 base, and 8 bases stayed unmatched. The CDR3 has 16 residues.

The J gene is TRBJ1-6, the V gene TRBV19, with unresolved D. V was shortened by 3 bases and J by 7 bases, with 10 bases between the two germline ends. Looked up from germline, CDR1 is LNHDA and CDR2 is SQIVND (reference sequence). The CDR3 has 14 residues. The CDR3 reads CASSMFRTNSPLHF. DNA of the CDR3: TGTGCCAGTAGTATGTTCAGAACCAATTCACCCCTCCACTTT.

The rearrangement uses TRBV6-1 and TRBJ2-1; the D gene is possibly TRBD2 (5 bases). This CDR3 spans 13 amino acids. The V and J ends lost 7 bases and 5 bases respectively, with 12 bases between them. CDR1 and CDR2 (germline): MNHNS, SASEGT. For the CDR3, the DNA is TGTGCCAGCACTGATAGCGAGAACAATGAGCAGTTCTTC. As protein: CASTDSENNEQFF.

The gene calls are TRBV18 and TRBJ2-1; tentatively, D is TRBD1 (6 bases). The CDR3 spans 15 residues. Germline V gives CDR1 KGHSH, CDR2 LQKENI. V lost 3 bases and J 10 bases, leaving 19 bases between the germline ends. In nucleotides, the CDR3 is TGTGCCAGCTCACCTCCCACAGGGCCCCTCAGCGAGCAGTTCTTC. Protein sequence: CASSPPTGPLSEQFF.

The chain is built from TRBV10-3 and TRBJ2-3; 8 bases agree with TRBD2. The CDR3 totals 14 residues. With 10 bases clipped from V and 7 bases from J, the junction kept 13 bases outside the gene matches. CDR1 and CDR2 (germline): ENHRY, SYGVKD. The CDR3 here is CASRESAGGYTQYF. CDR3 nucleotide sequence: TGTGCCAGCAGAGAGTCCGCGGGGGGTTATACGCAGTATTTT.

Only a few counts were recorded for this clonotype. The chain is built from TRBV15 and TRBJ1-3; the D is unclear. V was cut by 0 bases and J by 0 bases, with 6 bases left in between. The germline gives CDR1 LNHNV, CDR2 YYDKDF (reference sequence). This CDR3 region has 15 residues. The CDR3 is CATSRDPVSGNTIYF. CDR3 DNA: TGTGCCACCAGCAGAGATCCGGTCTCTGGAAACACCATATATTTT.

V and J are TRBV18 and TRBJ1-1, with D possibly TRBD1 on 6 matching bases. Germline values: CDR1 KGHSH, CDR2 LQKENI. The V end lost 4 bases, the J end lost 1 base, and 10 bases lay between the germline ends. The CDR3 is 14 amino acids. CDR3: CASSLQGWNTEAFF. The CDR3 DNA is TGTGCCAGCTCACTACAGGGCTGGAACACTGAAGCTTTCTTT.

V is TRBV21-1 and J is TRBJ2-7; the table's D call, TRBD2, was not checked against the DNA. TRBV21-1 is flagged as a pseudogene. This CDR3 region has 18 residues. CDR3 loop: CASSKGAGTSGSSYEQYV. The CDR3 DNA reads TGTGCCAGCAGCAAAGGGGCCGGGACTAGCGGGAGCTCCTACGAGCAGTACGTC.

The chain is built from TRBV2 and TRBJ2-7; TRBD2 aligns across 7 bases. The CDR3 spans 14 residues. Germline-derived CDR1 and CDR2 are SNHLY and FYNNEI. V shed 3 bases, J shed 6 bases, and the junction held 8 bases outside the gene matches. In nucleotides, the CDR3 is TGTGCCAGCAGTGATCCCGGACTAGTAATCGAGCAGTACTTC. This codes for CASSDPGLVIEQYF.

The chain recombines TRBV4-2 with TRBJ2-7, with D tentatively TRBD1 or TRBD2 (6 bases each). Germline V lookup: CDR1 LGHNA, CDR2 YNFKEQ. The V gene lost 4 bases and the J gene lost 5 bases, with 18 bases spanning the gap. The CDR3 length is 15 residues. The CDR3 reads CASSLQGTRGNEQYF. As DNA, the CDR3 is TGTGCCAGCAGCCTCCAGGGGACGCGCGGGAACGAGCAGTACTTC.

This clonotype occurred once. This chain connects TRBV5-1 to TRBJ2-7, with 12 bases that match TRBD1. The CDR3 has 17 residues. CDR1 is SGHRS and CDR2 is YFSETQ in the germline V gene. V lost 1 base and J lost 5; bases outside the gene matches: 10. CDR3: CASSLQAFRDRGHEQYF. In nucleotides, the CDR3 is TGCGCCAGCAGCTTGCAAGCGTTTAGGGACAGGGGGCACGAGCAGTACTTC.

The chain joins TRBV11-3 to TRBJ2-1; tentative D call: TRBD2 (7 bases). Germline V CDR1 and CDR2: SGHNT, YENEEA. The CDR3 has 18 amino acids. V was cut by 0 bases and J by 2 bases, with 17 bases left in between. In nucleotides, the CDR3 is TGTGCCAGCAGCTTAGAAGGGGGAGGGTTGATAGCCTACAATGAGCAGTTCTTC. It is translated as CASSLEGGGLIAYNEQFF.

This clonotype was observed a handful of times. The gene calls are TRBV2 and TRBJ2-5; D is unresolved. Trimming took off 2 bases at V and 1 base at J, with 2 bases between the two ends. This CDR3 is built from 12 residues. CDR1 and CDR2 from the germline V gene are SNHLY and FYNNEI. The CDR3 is CASSEFQETQYF. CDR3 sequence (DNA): TGTGCCAGCAGTGAATTCCAAGAGACCCAGTACTTC.

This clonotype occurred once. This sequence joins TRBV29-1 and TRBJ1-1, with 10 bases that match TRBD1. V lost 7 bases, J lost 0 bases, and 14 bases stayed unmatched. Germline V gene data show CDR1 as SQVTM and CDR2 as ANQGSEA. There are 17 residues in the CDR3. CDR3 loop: CSAVLIGQGVMNTEAFF. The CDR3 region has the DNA TGCAGCGCTGTTTTAATCGGACAGGGGGTTATGAACACTGAAGCTTTCTTT. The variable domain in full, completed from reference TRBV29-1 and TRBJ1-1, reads SAVISQKPSRDICQRGTSLTIQCQVDSQVTMMFWYRQQPGQSLTLIATANQGSEATYESGFVIDKFPISRPNLTFSTLTVSNMSPEDSSIYLCSAVLIGQGVMNTEAFFGQGTRLTVV.